The 16 T cell receptor beta chains presented below share a single source sample, sequenced in a study of control samples from healthy donors and cancer patients. Repertoires were generated with immunoSEQ multiplex PCR, while TCRdb's copy carries only in-frame clones and drops some. The sample carries over 150,000 clones, approximately 93% recorded once. The sample was blood. The receptors here all came from a man in his forties in good health.

The rearrangement links TRBV9 to TRBJ1-1; D unresolved. This CDR3 is 12 amino acids long. Germline V gene sequence: CDR1 SGDLS, CDR2 YYNGEE. V was clipped by 4 bases and J by 3 bases, with 7 bases between them. For the CDR3, the DNA is TGTGCCAGCAGCTCGAAGGACACTGAAGCTTTCTTT. The encoded protein is CASSSKDTEAFF. The variable domain in full, completed from reference TRBV9 and TRBJ1-1, reads DSGVTQTPKHLITATGQRVTLRCSPRSGDLSVYWYQQSLDQGLQFLIQYYNGEERAKGNILERFSAQQFPDLHSELNLSSLELGDSALYFCASSSKDTEAFFGQGTRLTVV.

The rearrangement uses TRBV19 and TRBJ2-5; 10 bases agree with TRBD1. The CDR3 sequence is 12 residues long. From germline, CDR1 is LNHDA and CDR2 SQIVND (reference sequence). Unmatched junction bases numbered 1, after V lost 5 bases and J lost 7 bases. The CDR3 DNA reads as TGTGCCAGTAGTTGGACAGGGGGGACCCAGTACTTC. Its protein is CASSWTGGTQYF.

The V gene is TRBV19, the J gene TRBJ1-4; D might be TRBD1 (6 bases). V gave up 6 bases and J gave up 4 bases, with 12 bases separating them. CDR1 LNHDA and CDR2 SQIVND come from the germline V gene (reference sequence). The CDR3 covers 14 residues. The CDR3 DNA follows: TGTGCCAGTAGGTGGACAGCTCTTAATGAAAAACTGTTTTTT. It encodes CASRWTALNEKLFF.

The J gene is TRBJ2-1, the V gene TRBV18; 10 bases fit TRBD2. Germline trimming cut 1 base from V and 3 bases from J; bases unmatched to any gene: 15. Germline V CDR1 and CDR2: KGHSH, LQKENI. There are 20 residues in the CDR3. The DNA of the CDR3 is TGTGCCAGCTCACCACGACGAGCGGGGGGGCAAGGGGCTGGCTACAATGAGCAGTTCTTC. Translated: CASSPRRAGGQGAGYNEQFF. The variable domain in full, with the rest retrieved from reference TRBV18 and TRBJ2-1, is NAGVMQNPRHLVRRRGQEARLRCSPMKGHSHVYWYRQLPEEGLKFMVYLQKENIIDESGMPKERFSAEFPKEGPSILRIQQVVRGDSAAYFCASSPRRAGGQGAGYNEQFFGPGTRLTVL.

Concerning this clone: Additional DNA sequences in this sample encode the identical CDR3. This chain uses TRBV5-1 with TRBJ1-2; D remains ambiguous. V lost 1 base, J lost 0 bases, and 13 bases lay in between. The germline V gene encodes CDR1 SGHRS and CDR2 YFSETQ. CDR3 length: 16 residues. The CDR3 region has the DNA TGCGCCAGCAGCTTGTATGTAGGAGCCCCTAACTATGGCTACACCTTC. This gives the protein CASSLYVGAPNYGYTF.

The rearrangement joins TRBV9 to TRBJ1-1; D ambiguous. The CDR3 spans 13 residues. V gave up 1 base and J gave up 3 bases, with 7 bases separating them. Germline V gene lookup returns CDR1 SGDLS and CDR2 YYNGEE. CDR3: CASSVRGHTEAFF. As DNA, the CDR3 is TGTGCCAGCAGCGTAAGAGGGCACACTGAAGCTTTCTTT. The full variable domain, rest sourced from reference TRBV9 and TRBJ1-1, is DSGVTQTPKHLITATGQRVTLRCSPRSGDLSVYWYQQSLDQGLQFLIQYYNGEERAKGNILERFSAQQFPDLHSELNLSSLELGDSALYFCASSVRGHTEAFFGQGTRLTVV.

This chain connects TRBV20-1 to TRBJ1-2; the match to TRBD1 covers 7 bases. V dropped 5 bases and J dropped 10; count of bases not matched to a gene: 7. Germline CDR1 DFQATT, CDR2 SNEGSKA (reference sequence). CDR3 size: 11 residues. CDR3 in DNA: TGCAGTGCTGACAGGGTCCCCATCTACACCTTC. Its translation: CSADRVPIYTF.

The chain links TRBV19 to TRBJ1-1, with D tentatively TRBD1 (5 bases). The germline CDR1 and CDR2 sequences are LNHDA and SQIVND (reference sequence). The V end lost 1 base, the J end lost 4 bases, and 13 bases lay between the germline ends. This CDR3 has 15 residues. The CDR3 loop reads CASSIVGTSFTEAFF. The CDR3 coding sequence is TGTGCCAGTAGTATAGTCGGGACCTCGTTCACTGAAGCTTTCTTT.

The V and J genes are TRBV18 and TRBJ2-6; D gene ambiguous. The V end lost 5 bases, the J end lost 0 bases, and 11 bases lay between the germline ends. There are 16 residues in the CDR3. Germline loops: CDR1 KGHSH, CDR2 LQKENI. In DNA, the CDR3 is TGTGCCAGCTCAGCTGCTGTGTACTCTGGGGCCAACGTCCTGACTTTC. Protein sequence: CASSAAVYSGANVLTF. The full variable domain, rest sourced from reference TRBV18 and TRBJ2-6, is NAGVMQNPRHLVRRRGQEARLRCSPMKGHSHVYWYRQLPEEGLKFMVYLQKENIIDESGMPKERFSAEFPKEGPSILRIQQVVRGDSAAYFCASSAAVYSGANVLTFGAGSRLTVL.

Comment on this clone: Within the sample, other DNA sequences also encode this same CDR3. The genes are TRBV11-3 and TRBJ2-1; D uncertain. The V gene's germline CDR1 is SGHNT and CDR2 YENEEA. V shed 2 bases and J shed 10 bases, with 6 bases lying between them. The CDR3 sequence is 11 residues long. CDR3 sequence (DNA): TGTGCCAGCAGCTTAAATGGGGAGCAGTTCTTC. Protein: CASSLNGEQFF.

The genes are TRBV3-1 (or the pseudogene TRBV3-2) and TRBJ2-3; TRBD2 is a possible D gene (6 bases). V lost 1 base and J 1 base, leaving 9 bases between the germline ends. From germline, CDR1 is LGHDT and CDR2 YNNKEL (reference sequence). This CDR3 comprises 15 residues. CDR3 nucleotides: TGTGCCAGCAGCCAAGCGGGGGTCCGCACAGATACGCAGTATTTT. This codes for CASSQAGVRTDTQYF.

The J gene is TRBJ2-7, the V gene TRBV24-1, with D tentatively TRBD1 or TRBD2 (5 bases each). This CDR3 comprises 13 residues. Germline loops: CDR1 KGHDR, CDR2 SFDVKD. V was clipped by 3 bases and J by 5 bases, with 10 bases between them. CDR3 region: CATSDRDVHEQYF. CDR3 DNA sequence: TGTGCCACCAGTGATAGGGACGTCCACGAGCAGTACTTC.

The gene calls are TRBV27 and TRBJ2-5; D remains unclear. This CDR3 has 11 amino acids. Germline values: CDR1 MNHEY, CDR2 SMNVEV (reference sequence). Trimming left V 6 bases short and J 2 bases short, with 4 bases between. This CDR3 is CASSHQETQYF. CDR3 coding DNA: TGTGCCAGCAGCCATCAAGAGACCCAGTACTTC.

The rearrangement links TRBV19 to TRBJ2-1; 8 bases are a match to TRBD1. CDR3 length: 15 residues. Germline V gene lookup returns CDR1 LNHDA and CDR2 SQIVND (reference sequence). V gave up 5 bases and J gave up 6 bases; unmatched junction bases: 9. The CDR3 sequence: CASSYRGNWPNEQFF. The CDR3 nucleotides are TGTGCCAGTAGTTACAGGGGGAATTGGCCCAATGAGCAGTTCTTC.

The rearrangement joins TRBV7-2 to TRBJ2-2; 8 bases fit TRBD1. Per the germline V gene, CDR1 is SGHTA and CDR2 is FQGNSA. V gave up 1 base and J gave up 7 bases; unmatched junction bases: 5. The length of the CDR3 is 15 residues. CDR3 sequence reads: CASSLGTGMIGELFF. The CDR3 DNA reads TGTGCCAGCAGCTTAGGGACAGGGATGATCGGGGAGCTGTTTTTT.

This chain links TRBV30 with TRBJ2-3, with D perhaps matching TRBD1 or TRBD2 (5 bases each). V shed 2 bases and J shed 4 bases, with 19 bases lying between them. The CDR3 length is 16 residues. Germline V gene data show CDR1 as GTSNPN and CDR2 as SVGIG (reference sequence). CDR3 protein: CAWSLGVTGLADTQYF. Written as DNA, the CDR3 is TGTGCCTGGAGTCTCGGGGTAACGGGGCTGGCAGATACGCAGTATTTT. The complete variable domain, with remaining parts taken from reference TRBV30 and TRBJ2-3, reads SQTIHQWPATLVQPVGSPLSLECTVEGTSNPNLYWYRQAAGRGLQLLFYSVGIGQISSEVPQNLSASRPQDRQFILSSKKLLLSDSGFYLCAWSLGVTGLADTQYFGPGTRLTVL.